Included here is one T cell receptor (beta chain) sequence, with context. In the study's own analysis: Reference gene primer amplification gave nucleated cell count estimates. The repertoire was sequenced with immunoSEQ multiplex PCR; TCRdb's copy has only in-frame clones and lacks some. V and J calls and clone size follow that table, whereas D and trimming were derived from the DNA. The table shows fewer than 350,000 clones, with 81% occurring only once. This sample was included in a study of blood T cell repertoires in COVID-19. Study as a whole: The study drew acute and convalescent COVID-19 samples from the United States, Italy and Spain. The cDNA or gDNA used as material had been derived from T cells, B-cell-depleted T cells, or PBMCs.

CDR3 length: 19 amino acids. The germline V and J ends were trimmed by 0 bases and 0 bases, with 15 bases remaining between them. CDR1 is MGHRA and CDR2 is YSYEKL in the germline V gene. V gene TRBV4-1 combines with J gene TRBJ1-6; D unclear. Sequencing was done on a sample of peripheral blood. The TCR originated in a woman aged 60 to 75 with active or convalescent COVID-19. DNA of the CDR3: TGCGCCAGCAGCCAAGAATCCCAGACATTGAGCTCCTATAATTCACCCCTCCACTTT. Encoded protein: CASSQESQTLSSYNSPLHF.